Listed here are 24 T cell receptor beta chains from one sample, sequenced in a study of patients and donors after allogeneic stem cell transplantation. TCRdb passed the RT-PCR reads through MiXCR, listing each CDR3 protein once. The repertoire holds about 74,000 distinct CDR3 sequences, about a quarter seen once, with 26% in the top ten. Input material: blood, either unsorted or a sorted T cell fraction (not recorded which). These receptors originate from a human donor who was either an allogeneic HSCT recipient or a stem cell or donor lymphocyte infusion donor (not recorded which). It is not recorded whose cells these are; they may come from a transplant donor.

This clonotype was recorded many times. The rearrangement links TRBV24-1 to TRBJ1-5; D is unclear. The length of the CDR3 is 14 residues. Germline V gives CDR1 KGHDR, CDR2 SFDVKD. V dropped 5 bases and J dropped 3 bases, with 10 bases sitting between them. The CDR3 coding sequence is TGTGCCACCAGTGCAGCGTACCACAATCAGCCCCAGCATTTT. This encodes CATSAAYHNQPQHF.

The chain links TRBV5-1 to TRBJ2-1; D not certain. CDR3 length: 13 amino acids. CDR1 SGHRS and CDR2 YFSETQ come from the germline V gene. V lost 0 bases and J lost 3, with 4 bases in between. The CDR3 DNA sequence: TGCGCCAGCAGCTTGGCAGACTACAATGAGCAGTTCTTC. This encodes CASSLADYNEQFF.

The CDR3 nucleotides read TGCGCCAGCAGCTTCACAGGGGGCCCGAGGTTCACTGAAGCTTTCTTT. The encoded protein is CASSFTGGPRFTEAFF. This rearrangement joins TRBV5-1 to TRBJ1-1; TRBD1 matches at 9 bases. V trimming: 2 bases; J trimming: 4 bases; junction bases outside the gene matches: 9. There are 16 residues in the CDR3. The germline CDR1 and CDR2 sequences are SGHRS and YFSETQ.

This clonotype was observed a handful of times. The CDR3 loop is CASSLEPDRSPLHF. The CDR3 coding sequence is TGTGCCAGCAGCTTGGAACCAGATCGTTCACCCCTCCACTTT. J is TRBJ1-6 and V is TRBV5-5; no clear D. The CDR3 is 14 residues long. V was trimmed by 0 bases and J by 9 bases, leaving 10 bases between them. The germline V gene has CDR1 SGHKS and CDR2 YYEKEE (reference sequence).

This clonotype was seen more than once but under ten times. The chain couples TRBV4-2 to TRBJ1-5, with D tentatively TRBD1 (5 bases). This CDR3 has 16 amino acids. Trimming took off 0 bases at V and 4 bases at J, with 13 bases between the two ends. Germline V gives CDR1 LGHNA, CDR2 YNFKEQ. CDR3 loop: CASSQEVGDLNQPQHF. The CDR3 region has the DNA TGTGCCAGCAGCCAAGAGGTAGGGGATCTGAATCAGCCCCAGCATTTT.

This clonotype appeared a single time. This sequence joins TRBV7-9 and TRBJ2-2; D is undetermined. Germline V CDR1 and CDR2: SEHNR, FQNEAQ (reference sequence). This CDR3 region has 14 residues. The germline V and J ends were trimmed by 3 bases and 2 bases, with 7 bases remaining between them. The CDR3 region is CASSFPHNTGELFF. The CDR3 coding sequence is TGTGCCAGCAGCTTCCCCCACAACACCGGGGAGCTGTTTTTT.

This clonotype was detected many times. The chain has TRBV2 and TRBJ1-5; TRBD1 might be the D (6 bases). V lost 4 bases, J lost 7 bases, and 14 bases lay in between. This CDR3 spans 14 amino acids. Per germline, CDR1 SNHLY and CDR2 FYNNEI. The CDR3 is CASSVTGWYQPQHF. The DNA of the CDR3 is TGTGCCAGCAGTGTCACAGGGTGGTACCAGCCCCAGCATTTT.

This chain joins TRBV27 and TRBJ1-2, with 8 positions matching TRBD1. The germline CDR1 and CDR2 sequences are MNHEY and SMNVEV (reference sequence). This CDR3 has 15 amino acids. After removal of 6 bases from V and 4 bases from J, the junction contained 10 bases not matched to a gene. CDR3: CASRADRDSLYGYTF. CDR3 coding DNA: TGTGCCAGCAGGGCGGACAGGGATTCACTCTATGGCTACACCTTC.

This chain links TRBV19 with TRBJ1-4; D gene unclear. Between the trimmed V and J ends, which lost 3 bases and 8 bases, there was a span of 4 bases. The CDR3 loop spans 11 amino acids. Germline CDR1 reads LNHDA; CDR2 reads SQIVND (reference sequence). The CDR3 sequence is CASSMGEKLFF. CDR3 nucleotides: TGTGCCAGTAGTATGGGGGAAAAACTGTTTTTT.

The chain links TRBV14 to TRBJ2-1; 13 nucleotides align to TRBD2. V shed 4 bases and J 9 bases; nucleotides not matched to a gene: 9. Germline CDR1 is SGHDN and CDR2 is FVKESK. This CDR3 is built from 16 residues. In nucleotides, the CDR3 is TGTGCCAGCAGCCCTACTGGACTAGCGGGAGCCAGTGAGCAGTTCTTC. Encoded protein: CASSPTGLAGASEQFF.

This clonotype was seen at least ten times. The chain couples TRBV5-1 to TRBJ1-2, with TRBD1 matching over 10 bases. Germline V gene data show CDR1 as SGHRS and CDR2 as YFSETQ. Unmatched junction bases numbered 2, after V lost 4 bases and J lost 2 bases. The CDR3 spans 14 residues. The DNA of the CDR3 is TGCGCCAGCAGCAGGGGACAGGGGAACTATGGCTACACCTTC. It specifies CASSRGQGNYGYTF.

This clonotype has just a few counts. The J gene is TRBJ1-1, the V gene TRBV30, with 7 bases fitting TRBD1. Trimming at V came to 3 bases and at J to 9 bases, leaving 10 bases not matched to a gene. The CDR3 has 13 amino acids. Germline CDR1 GTSNPN, CDR2 SVGIG (reference sequence). CDR3 nucleotide sequence: TGTGCCTGGAGCCCGAACAGGGGTCGGAAAGCTTTCTTT. This encodes CAWSPNRGRKAFF.

The V gene is TRBV12-3 or TRBV12-4, the J gene TRBJ2-5; no firm D call. This CDR3 is 14 amino acids long. Trimming shortened V by 0 bases and J by 4 bases, and 9 bases separated the two germline ends. The CDR3 protein is CASSLALGRETQYF. DNA of the CDR3: TGTGCCAGCAGTTTAGCTCTTGGAAGAGAGACCCAGTACTTC.

The chain couples TRBV24-1 to TRBJ2-1; D is perhaps TRBD1 or TRBD2 (5 bases each). Germline V CDR1 and CDR2: KGHDR, SFDVKD. The CDR3 runs to 14 residues. With 5 bases removed from V and 7 bases from J, the gap between germline ends came to 14 bases. This chain's CDR3 is CATSAEGRGNEQFF. As DNA, the CDR3 is TGTGCCACCAGTGCCGAGGGGAGAGGGAATGAGCAGTTCTTC.

The J gene is TRBJ2-7, the V gene TRBV20-1; 13 bases agree with TRBD2. The CDR3 spans 18 residues. CDR1 and CDR2 from the germline V gene are DFQATT and SNEGSKA (reference sequence). V lost 1 base and J lost 0; bases outside the gene matches: 9. The chain's CDR3 is CSARGPGLAGYYSYEQYF. The CDR3 bases are TGCAGTGCTAGAGGTCCGGGACTAGCGGGATATTACTCCTACGAGCAGTACTTC.

The chain joins TRBV6-5 to TRBJ2-7; weak D call: TRBD2 (7 bases). Germline-derived CDR1 and CDR2 are MNHEY and SVGAGI. The ends were cut back, 9 bases at V and 1 base at J, with 16 bases in the middle. CDR3 length: 14 amino acids. The CDR3, as DNA: TGTGCCAGTCGAATCAGGGGAGGGTCCTACGAGCAGTACTTC. It is translated as CASRIRGGSYEQYF.

The chain couples TRBV9 to TRBJ1-6; D is undetermined. Per germline, CDR1 SGDLS and CDR2 YYNGEE. This CDR3 spans 12 amino acids. The V end was cut by 3 bases, the J end by 7 bases, with 5 bases between. CDR3 bases: TGTGCCAGCAGCGCCGGAAATTCACCCCTCCACTTT. Translation: CASSAGNSPLHF.

This clonotype was detected only a few times. J is TRBJ1-2 and V is TRBV20-1; 8 bases agree with TRBD1. This CDR3 contains 18 residues. The germline V gene encodes CDR1 DFQATT and CDR2 SNEGSKA (reference sequence). V was pared by 1 base and J by 4 bases, with 17 bases of the junction left unmatched. CDR3 protein: CSARGDGTGYTRSYGYTF. The CDR3, as DNA: TGCAGTGCTAGAGGGGACGGGACAGGATATACTAGGAGCTATGGCTACACCTTC.

There are a few counts of this clonotype. The rearrangement joins TRBV4-1 to TRBJ1-1; a weak D match, TRBD1 (6 bases). The CDR3 runs 14 residues. V was shortened by 2 bases and J by 0 bases, with 7 bases between the two germline ends. Germline-derived CDR1 and CDR2 are MGHRA and YSYEKL. Written as DNA, the CDR3 is TGCGCCAGCAGCCAAAGACAGGTGAACACTGAAGCTTTCTTT. This encodes CASSQRQVNTEAFF.

V and J are TRBV20-1 and TRBJ1-2, with 9 bases that match TRBD1. V shed 5 bases, J shed 0 bases, and the junction held 10 bases outside the gene matches. The CDR3 runs 16 residues. Germline V lookup: CDR1 DFQATT, CDR2 SNEGSKA (reference sequence). The DNA of the CDR3 is TGCAGTGCTTCCGGGACAGGGAGATCAACTAACTATGGCTACACCTTC. Translated, it gives CSASGTGRSTNYGYTF.

This clonotype has more than one count but fewer than ten. The CDR3 nucleotides are TGTGCCAGTAGTACCCCTACTAGCGACCACTCCTACAATGAGCAGTTCTTC. Translating gives CASSTPTSDHSYNEQFF. V usage is TRBV19 and J usage is TRBJ2-1; 7 bases map to TRBD2. From germline, CDR1 is LNHDA and CDR2 SQIVND (reference sequence). V was pared by 4 bases and J by 0 bases, with 9 bases of the junction left unmatched. The CDR3 is 17 residues long.

This clonotype showed up just a few times. The rearrangement joins TRBV7-9 to TRBJ2-7; D is ambiguous. With 5 bases removed from V and 5 bases from J, the gap between germline ends came to 7 bases. The germline V gene encodes CDR1 SEHNR and CDR2 FQNEAQ (reference sequence). The CDR3 totals 11 residues. CDR3 region: CASSPSHEQYF. The CDR3 bases are TGTGCCAGCAGCCCCAGCCACGAGCAGTACTTC.

The rearrangement joins TRBV12-3 or TRBV12-4 to TRBJ2-7; 12 bases are shared with TRBD2. V lost 5 bases to trimming and J lost 3 bases; unmatched junction nucleotides: 11. The CDR3 has 17 amino acids. The CDR3 bases are TGTGCCAGCAGTCCCCGACTAGCGGGAGATGGGGTCTACGAGCAGTACTTC. As protein: CASSPRLAGDGVYEQYF.

This clonotype was counted only a few times. V usage is TRBV29-1 and J usage is TRBJ1-5; D not resolved. Germline V gene sequence: CDR1 SQVTM, CDR2 ANQGSEA. The CDR3 is 12 amino acids. V was shortened by 4 bases and J by 5 bases, with 9 bases between the two germline ends. As DNA, the CDR3 is TGCAGCGTTGTAGATAGAGATCAGCCCCAGCATTTT. Translation: CSVVDRDQPQHF.